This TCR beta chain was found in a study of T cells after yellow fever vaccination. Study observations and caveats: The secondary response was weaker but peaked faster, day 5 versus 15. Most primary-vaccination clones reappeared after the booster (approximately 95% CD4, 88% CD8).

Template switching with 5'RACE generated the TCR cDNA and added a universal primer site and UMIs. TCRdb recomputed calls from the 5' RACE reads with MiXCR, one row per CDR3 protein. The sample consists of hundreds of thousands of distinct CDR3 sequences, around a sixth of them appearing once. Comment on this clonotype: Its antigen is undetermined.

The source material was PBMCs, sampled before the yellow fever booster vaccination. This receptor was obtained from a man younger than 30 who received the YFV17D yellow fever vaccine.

CDR3 nucleotide sequence: TGCAGCGTTGACACAATTAATGAAAAACTGTTTTTT. It specifies CSVDTINEKLFF. J is TRBJ1-4 and V is TRBV29-1, with D unresolved. Germline V gene lookup returns CDR1 SQVTM and CDR2 ANQGSEA. The CDR3 runs to 12 residues. Trimming cost V 3 bases and J 4 bases, with 6 bases left between them.